The 27 T cell receptor beta chains below were found in one sample sequenced in a study of T cell clones after liver transplantation. Data came from immunoSEQ multiplex PCR; TCRdb stores just in-frame clones and leaves some out. The sample includes about 99,000 clones, roughly 80% of them seen just once. Sequences were derived from CD4+ T cells from blood, sampled before liver transplant. These TCRs come from a human donor who received a liver transplant.

J is TRBJ1-1 and V is TRBV5-1, with TRBD1 identical over 7 bases. Germline V lookup: CDR1 SGHRS, CDR2 YFSETQ. The junction had 6 bases not matched to a gene; V was cut back by 7 bases and J by 0 bases. This CDR3 spans 14 amino acids. The CDR3 coding sequence is TGCGCCAGCCACGGAGGGGGCCTGAACACTGAAGCTTTCTTT. It yields the protein CASHGGGLNTEAFF.

The chain couples TRBV5-1 to TRBJ1-1, with unresolved D. The germline V and J ends were trimmed by 3 bases and 4 bases, with 16 bases remaining between them. Germline V gene data show CDR1 as SGHRS and CDR2 as YFSETQ. The CDR3 runs to 15 residues. The CDR3: CASSSGRRSGTEAFF. The CDR3 nucleotides are TGCGCCAGCAGCTCGGGTCGGCGCTCCGGCACTGAAGCTTTCTTT.

CDR3 DNA: TGTGCCAGCAGCTTAGGGCACGGGGGCCTCTCCTACAATGAGCAGTTCTTC. Encoded protein: CASSLGHGGLSYNEQFF. This chain links TRBV11-2 with TRBJ2-1; D may correspond to TRBD1 or TRBD2 (6 bases each). Between the trimmed V and J ends, which lost 1 base and 0 bases, there was a span of 13 bases. Germline V gives CDR1 SGHAT, CDR2 FQNNGV. CDR3 size: 17 residues.

V and J are TRBV19 and TRBJ1-6; D uncertain. V was trimmed by 7 bases and J by 9 bases, leaving 16 bases between them. This CDR3 region has 14 residues. Per the germline V gene, CDR1 is LNHDA and CDR2 is SQIVND (reference sequence). The CDR3 DNA is TGTGCCAGTACGGGCGGGGTTTTGAGTTCACCCCTCCACTTT. This gives the protein CASTGGVLSSPLHF.

This clone was detected once. V and J are TRBV28 and TRBJ2-3; D is perhaps TRBD2 (6 bases). V was clipped by 6 bases and J by 2 bases, with 15 bases between them. Germline CDR1 reads MDHEN; CDR2 reads SYDVKM. The CDR3 is made up of 15 amino acids. The CDR3 bases are TGTGCCAGCAGGCCGCGTGGCGGGAACACAGATACGCAGTATTTT. This translates into CASRPRGGNTDTQYF.

The gene calls are TRBV13 and TRBJ2-7, with a tentative D call TRBD2 (6 bases). Trimming took off 1 base at V and 0 bases at J, with 16 bases between the two ends. Germline values: CDR1 PRHDT, CDR2 FYEKMQ (reference sequence). The CDR3 sequence is 17 residues long. This CDR3 is CASSLAHRGTHSYEQYF. The CDR3 DNA follows: TGTGCCAGCAGCTTAGCCCACCGTGGGACTCACTCCTACGAGCAGTACTTC.

The chain recombines TRBV25-1 with TRBJ2-3; unclear D gene. V lost 6 bases, J lost 2 bases, and 12 bases lay in between. There are 14 residues in the CDR3. The germline V gene encodes CDR1 MGHDK and CDR2 SYGVNS. The CDR3 nucleotides read TGTGCCAGCAGGAGGCAGAGACCCACAGATACGCAGTATTTT. It specifies CASRRQRPTDTQYF.

The chain couples TRBV25-1 to TRBJ2-7, with 8 bases lining up with TRBD1. The CDR3 is 14 residues long. V lost 1 base, J lost 4 bases, and 3 bases stayed unmatched. From germline, CDR1 is MGHDK and CDR2 SYGVNS. Here the CDR3 reads CASSESTGGYEQYF. In nucleotides, the CDR3 is TGTGCCAGCAGTGAATCAACAGGGGGTTACGAGCAGTACTTC.

The chain couples TRBV25-1 to TRBJ1-2; no clear D gene. Germline-derived CDR1 and CDR2 are MGHDK and SYGVNS. With 3 bases removed from V and 6 bases from J, the gap between germline ends came to 11 bases. This CDR3 contains 13 residues. This chain's CDR3 is CASSDRLWDGYTF. The CDR3 coding sequence is TGTGCCAGCAGTGACCGGCTCTGGGATGGCTACACCTTC.

This clone was found a few times. The chain carries TRBV7-3 and TRBJ2-2, with D perhaps assigned TRBD1 or TRBD2 (5 bases each). The CDR3 consists of 15 residues. Germline V gives CDR1 SGHTA, CDR2 FQGTGA. V lost 1 base to trimming and J lost 6 bases, with 12 bases between them. The CDR3 region is CASSLIPGTAGELFF. For the CDR3, the DNA is TGTGCCAGCAGCTTAATTCCCGGGACGGCCGGGGAGCTGTTTTTT.

The chain links TRBV7-2 to TRBJ1-5; D gene uncertain. Germline V gene lookup returns CDR1 SGHTA and CDR2 FQGNSA. CDR3 length: 15 residues. V gave up 5 bases and J gave up 0 bases, with 11 bases separating them. For the CDR3, the DNA is TGTGCCAGCAGCAGAGTTCCGAATAGCAATCAGCCCCAGCATTTT. This codes for CASSRVPNSNQPQHF.

The chain combines TRBV7-2 with TRBJ2-2; D is undetermined. With 4 bases removed from V and 4 bases from J, the gap between germline ends came to 13 bases. Germline V gives CDR1 SGHTA, CDR2 FQGNSA. CDR3 length: 15 residues. The CDR3 here is CASSSSGLGTGELFF. The CDR3 DNA sequence: TGTGCCAGCAGCTCATCCGGGCTTGGCACCGGGGAGCTGTTTTTT.

The rearrangement links TRBV2 to TRBJ2-5, with D possibly TRBD1 on 5 matching bases. CDR3 length equals 14 residues. Trimming stripped 5 bases from V and 1 base from J, with 11 bases between. Germline V gene sequence: CDR1 SNHLY, CDR2 FYNNEI. CDR3 sequence reads: CASSPTATQETQYF. In DNA, the CDR3 is TGTGCCAGCAGTCCGACAGCGACCCAAGAGACCCAGTACTTC.

This clone was counted once. This rearrangement joins TRBV27 to TRBJ2-3; 13 bases match TRBD2. The J segment lost 1 base and the V segment lost 6 bases, leaving 7 bases of the junction unmatched. CDR1 is MNHEY, CDR2 SMNVEV, per germline (reference sequence). This CDR3 comprises 17 residues. CDR3: CASRWTSGSFRTDTQYF. CDR3 coding DNA: TGTGCCAGCAGATGGACTAGCGGGAGTTTCCGCACAGATACGCAGTATTTT.

The table lists this clone with a few counts. V gene TRBV6-1 combines with J gene TRBJ2-1; D may be TRBD1 (6 bases). Between the trimmed V and J ends, which lost 7 bases and 7 bases, there was a span of 11 bases. The germline gives CDR1 MNHNS, CDR2 SASEGT. CDR3 length: 12 residues. The CDR3 sequence is CASNRVGNEQFF. The CDR3 coding sequence is TGTGCCAGCAACAGGGTGGGTAATGAGCAGTTCTTC.

V usage is TRBV19 and J usage is TRBJ1-5; TRBD1 aligns across 9 bases. J gave up 7 bases and V 7 bases, and 11 bases lay outside the gene matches. Germline V lookup: CDR1 LNHDA, CDR2 SQIVND (reference sequence). The CDR3 has 15 amino acids. Here the CDR3 DNA reads TGTGCCAGTAAACAGGGGGCTACCCCTCGGCAGCCCCAGCATTTT. It translates to CASKQGATPRQPQHF.

V is TRBV27 and J is TRBJ1-2, with a tentative D call TRBD1 (5 bases). CDR3 size: 11 residues. V lost 10 bases, J lost 4 bases, and 10 bases lay in between. Germline V CDR1 and CDR2: MNHEY, SMNVEV (reference sequence). DNA for the CDR3: TGTGCCACAGGGACTTCCTATGGCTACACCTTC. Translation: CATGTSYGYTF.

In this sample, this clone turned up once. The chain combines TRBV4-3 with TRBJ2-7, with TRBD1 matching 8 bases. Germline assignment: CDR1 LGHNA and CDR2 YSLEER. The CDR3 loop spans 15 amino acids. The V segment lost 2 bases and the J segment 5 bases; nucleotides outside the gene matches: 8. The CDR3 DNA reads TGCGCCAGCAGCCAAACCGGGACAGGACTAAACGAGCAGTACTTC. Translating it yields CASSQTGTGLNEQYF.

V and J are TRBV9 and TRBJ2-7; the D call may be TRBD1 or TRBD2 (5 bases each). The CDR3 runs 14 residues. Per germline, CDR1 SGDLS and CDR2 YYNGEE. The V end was cut by 3 bases, the J end by 5 bases, with 15 bases between. CDR3 in DNA: TGTGCCAGCAGCGCCACCGGGACGACTAACGAGCAGTACTTC. This encodes CASSATGTTNEQYF.

This chain uses TRBV5-1 with TRBJ2-3, with D tentatively TRBD2 (5 bases). The CDR3 runs 16 residues. Germline V gives CDR1 SGHRS, CDR2 YFSETQ. V gave up 0 bases and J gave up 0 bases, with 11 bases separating them. As DNA, the CDR3 is TGCGCCAGCAGCTTGGATGGAGGCGGTAGCACAGATACGCAGTATTTT. The encoded protein is CASSLDGGGSTDTQYF.

V gene TRBV5-1 combines with J gene TRBJ1-5; the D gene is possibly TRBD1 (6 bases). With 3 bases removed from V and 3 bases from J, the gap between germline ends came to 19 bases. Germline V lookup: CDR1 SGHRS, CDR2 YFSETQ. The CDR3 is 17 residues long. In nucleotides, the CDR3 is TGCGCCAGCAGCTCGCTCAGGGGTAGCGGCGACAATCAGCCCCAGCATTTT. This codes for CASSSLRGSGDNQPQHF.

V usage is TRBV7-8 and J usage is TRBJ2-1; 14 nucleotides line up with TRBD2. The CDR3 is made up of 17 amino acids. Germline CDR1 is SGHVS and CDR2 is FQNEAQ. Germline trimming cut 5 bases from V and 4 bases from J; bases unmatched to any gene: 7. The DNA of the CDR3 is TGTGCCAGCAGCGCCCCGGGACTAGCGGGAGATTACAATGAGCAGTTCTTC. It encodes CASSAPGLAGDYNEQFF.

This clone was detected a few times. The chain couples TRBV7-2 to TRBJ1-2, with D uncertain. The CDR3 totals 14 residues. CDR1 is SGHTA, CDR2 FQGNSA, per germline. The V and J ends lost 1 base and 4 bases respectively, with 10 bases between them. The CDR3 here is CASSLGTRGYGYTF. In nucleotides, the CDR3 is TGTGCCAGCAGCTTAGGCACCAGAGGCTATGGCTACACCTTC.

V usage is TRBV19 and J usage is TRBJ1-5, with D maybe TRBD1 (5 bases). This CDR3 is 15 amino acids long. CDR1 and CDR2 (germline): LNHDA, SQIVND (reference sequence). The ends were cut back, 7 bases at V and 4 bases at J, with 17 bases in the middle. CDR3 in DNA: TGTGCCAGTATTCCCGGACATATTCCGAATCAGCCCCAGCATTTT. Translating it yields CASIPGHIPNQPQHF.

The chain employs TRBV5-5 and TRBJ2-7, with a tentative D call TRBD1 (6 bases). CDR1 and CDR2 from the germline V gene are SGHKS and YYEKEE (reference sequence). The CDR3 sequence is 13 residues long. The V end was cut by 2 bases, the J end by 5 bases, with 11 bases between. CDR3: CASSFQGSNEQYF. The CDR3 DNA is TGTGCCAGCAGCTTTCAGGGGAGCAACGAGCAGTACTTC.

The chain joins TRBV19 to TRBJ1-1; D not resolved. The germline V gene encodes CDR1 LNHDA and CDR2 SQIVND (reference sequence). The CDR3 totals 14 residues. The germline V and J ends were trimmed by 5 bases and 1 base, with 11 bases remaining between them. The CDR3 region has the DNA TGTGCCAGTAGTCGAGGACCTGGGAACACTGAAGCTTTCTTT. This codes for CASSRGPGNTEAFF.

This chain links TRBV11-2 with TRBJ2-1, with TRBD2 identical over 12 bases. This CDR3 contains 14 residues. Germline values: CDR1 SGHAT, CDR2 FQNNGV. Trimming at V came to 5 bases and at J to 8 bases, leaving 4 bases not matched to a gene. The CDR3 loop is CASSGRTSGDEQFF. Written as DNA, the CDR3 is TGTGCCAGCAGCGGGCGGACTAGCGGGGATGAGCAGTTCTTC.